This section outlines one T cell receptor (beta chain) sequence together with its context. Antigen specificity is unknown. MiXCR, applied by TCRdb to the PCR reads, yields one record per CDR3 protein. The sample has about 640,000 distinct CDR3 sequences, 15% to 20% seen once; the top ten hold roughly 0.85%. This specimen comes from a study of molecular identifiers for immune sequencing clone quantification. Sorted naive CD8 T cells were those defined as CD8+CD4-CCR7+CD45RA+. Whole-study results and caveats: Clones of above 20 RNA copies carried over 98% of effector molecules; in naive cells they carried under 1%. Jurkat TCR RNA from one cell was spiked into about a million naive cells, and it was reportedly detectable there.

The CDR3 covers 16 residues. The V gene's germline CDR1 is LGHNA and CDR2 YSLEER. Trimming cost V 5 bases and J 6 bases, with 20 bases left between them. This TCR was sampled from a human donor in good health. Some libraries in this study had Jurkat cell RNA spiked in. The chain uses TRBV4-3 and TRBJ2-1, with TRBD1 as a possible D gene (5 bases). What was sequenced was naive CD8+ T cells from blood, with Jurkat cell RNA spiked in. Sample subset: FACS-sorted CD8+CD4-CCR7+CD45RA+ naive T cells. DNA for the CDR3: TGCGCCAGCAGCGCAAGCACATGGGGCGAATTCAATGAGCAGTTCTTC. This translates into CASSASTWGEFNEQFF.